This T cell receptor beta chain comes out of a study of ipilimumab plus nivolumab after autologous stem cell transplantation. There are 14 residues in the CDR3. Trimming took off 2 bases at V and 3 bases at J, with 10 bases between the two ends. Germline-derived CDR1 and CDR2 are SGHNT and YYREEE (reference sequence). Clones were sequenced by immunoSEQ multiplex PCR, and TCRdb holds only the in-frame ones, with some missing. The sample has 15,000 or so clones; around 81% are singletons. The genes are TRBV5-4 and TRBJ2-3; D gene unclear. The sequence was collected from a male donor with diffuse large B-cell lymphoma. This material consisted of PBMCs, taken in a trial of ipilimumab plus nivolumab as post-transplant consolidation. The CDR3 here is CASSFLGRTDTQYF. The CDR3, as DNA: TGTGCCAGCAGCTTTCTAGGACGGACAGATACGCAGTATTTT.